The subject of this entry is one TCR beta chain. Germline V gene data show CDR1 as GTSNPN and CDR2 as SVGIG (reference sequence). There are 11 residues in the CDR3. The V gene end was trimmed by 4 bases and the J gene end by 11 bases; junction bases not matched to a gene: 6. Method: immunoSEQ multiplex PCR; TCRdb's copy keeps in-frame clones and lacks some. The sample yields over 300,000 clones, around 85% seen once. The cohort comprised adults aged about 18 to 100 years residing in approximately 22 US areas. Cohorts were based on clinical histories the participants reported. The data derive from a study of blood T cell repertoires in COVID-19. Study-wide context: Sites in the United States, Italy and Spain provided acute and convalescent COVID-19 samples.

Sequenced sample: PBMCs or T cells enriched from blood (not recorded which). The receptor was isolated from a man aged 30-40 years who had recovered from COVID-19. J is TRBJ2-3 and V is TRBV30; 7 nucleotides match TRBD2. The CDR3 is CAWTVAGLQYF. In DNA, the CDR3 is TGTGCCTGGACAGTAGCGGGTTTGCAGTATTTT.